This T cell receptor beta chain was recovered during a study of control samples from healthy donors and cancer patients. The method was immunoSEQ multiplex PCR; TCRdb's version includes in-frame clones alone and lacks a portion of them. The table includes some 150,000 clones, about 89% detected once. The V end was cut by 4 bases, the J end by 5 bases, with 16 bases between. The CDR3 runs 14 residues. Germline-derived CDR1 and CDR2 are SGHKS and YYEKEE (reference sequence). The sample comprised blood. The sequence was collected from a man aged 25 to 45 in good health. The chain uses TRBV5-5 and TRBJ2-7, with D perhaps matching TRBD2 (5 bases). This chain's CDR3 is CASSRGTARHEQYF. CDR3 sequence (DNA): TGTGCCAGCAGCCGGGGAACAGCGAGACACGAGCAGTACTTC.